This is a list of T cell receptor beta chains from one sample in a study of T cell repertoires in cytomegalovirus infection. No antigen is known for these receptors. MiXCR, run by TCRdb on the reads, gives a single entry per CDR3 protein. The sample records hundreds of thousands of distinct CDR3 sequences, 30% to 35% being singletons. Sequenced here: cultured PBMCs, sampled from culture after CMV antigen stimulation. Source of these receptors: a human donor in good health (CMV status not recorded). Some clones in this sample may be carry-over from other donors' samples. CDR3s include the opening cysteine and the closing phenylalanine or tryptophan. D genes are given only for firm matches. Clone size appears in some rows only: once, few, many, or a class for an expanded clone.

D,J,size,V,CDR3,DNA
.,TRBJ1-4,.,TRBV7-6,CASSLLRGEDNEKLFF,TGTGCCAGCAGCTTATTGAGGGGCGAAGATAATGAAAAACTGTTTTTT
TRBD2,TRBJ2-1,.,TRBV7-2,CASSLARLAGYNEQFF,TGTGCCAGCAGCTTAGCGAGGCTAGCGGGGTACAATGAGCAGTTCTTC
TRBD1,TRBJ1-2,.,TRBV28,CASSPPPGQELSGYTF,TGTGCCAGCAGTCCCCCCCCGGGACAGGAATTGAGTGGCTACACCTTC
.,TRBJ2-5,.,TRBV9,CASSRAPWRAQETQYF,TGTGCCAGCAGCCGGGCGCCCTGGCGGGCCCAAGAGACCCAGTACTTC
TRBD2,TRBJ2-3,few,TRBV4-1,CASSQPGLEITQYF,TGCGCCAGCAGCCAACCGGGACTAGAGATTACGCAGTATTTT
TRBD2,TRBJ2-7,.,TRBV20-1,CSARAFRLAGGYEQYF,TGCAGTGCTAGAGCGTTCCGACTAGCGGGAGGCTACGAGCAGTACTTC
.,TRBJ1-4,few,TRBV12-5,CASGLPGGRNEKLFF,TGTGCTAGTGGTTTGCCAGGAGGTCGTAATGAAAAACTGTTTTTT
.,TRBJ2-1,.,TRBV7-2,CASSLEASSYNEQFF,TGTGCCAGCAGCTTGGAAGCGAGCTCCTACAATGAGCAGTTCTTC
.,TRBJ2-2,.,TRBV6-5,CASSGRGPGELFF,TGTGCCAGCAGCGGACGGGGGCCCGGGGAGCTGTTTTTT
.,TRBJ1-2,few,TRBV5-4,CASSPLGGEDGYTF,TGTGCCAGCAGCCCGCTCGGGGGGGAAGATGGCTACACCTTC
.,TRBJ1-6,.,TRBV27,CASRDRGPYNSPLHF,TGTGCCAGCAGGGACAGAGGGCCCTATAATTCACCCCTCCACTTT
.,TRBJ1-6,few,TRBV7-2,CASSWGESPLHF,TGTGCCAGCAGCTGGGGGGAGTCACCCCTCCACTTT
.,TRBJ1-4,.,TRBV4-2,CASSQGAAGANEKLFF,TGTGCCAGCAGCCAAGGGGCCGCGGGGGCTAATGAAAAACTGTTTTTT
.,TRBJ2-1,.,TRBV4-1,CASSQTGYNEQFF,TGCGCCAGCAGCCAGACAGGTTACAATGAGCAGTTCTTC
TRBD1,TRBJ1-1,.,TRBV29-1,CSVTGGKAFF,TGCAGCGTCACAGGGGGAAAAGCTTTCTTT
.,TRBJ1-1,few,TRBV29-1,CSVTAGTEAFF,TGCAGCGTTACAGCGGGCACTGAAGCTTTCTTT
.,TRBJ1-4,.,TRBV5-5,CASSWDKGTNEKLFF,TGTGCCAGCAGCTGGGACAAGGGAACTAATGAAAAACTGTTTTTT
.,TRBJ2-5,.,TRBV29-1,CSARVTRSTLETQYF,TGCAGCGCTAGGGTGACCCGGTCTACGCTCGAGACCCAGTACTTC
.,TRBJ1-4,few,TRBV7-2,CASSLRQGWANEKLFF,TGTGCCAGCAGCCTTCGTCAGGGTTGGGCTAATGAAAAACTGTTTTTT
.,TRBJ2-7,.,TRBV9,CASSVNSGSSYEQYF,TGTGCCAGCAGCGTAAATAGCGGCAGCTCCTACGAGCAGTACTTC
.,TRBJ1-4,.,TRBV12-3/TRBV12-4,CASADGVNEKLFF,TGTGCCAGTGCTGACGGCGTTAATGAAAAACTGTTTTTT
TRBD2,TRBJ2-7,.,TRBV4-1,CASSQLPGLGSYEQYF,TGCGCCAGCAGCCAATTACCGGGACTAGGGTCCTACGAGCAGTACTTC
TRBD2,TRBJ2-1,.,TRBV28,CASSPPGSGAYNEQFF,TGTGCCAGCAGTCCCCCGGGTAGCGGGGCCTACAATGAGCAGTTCTTC
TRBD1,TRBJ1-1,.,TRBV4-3,CASSQGVATGDLTEAFF,TGCGCCAGCAGCCAAGGAGTGGCGACAGGGGACCTCACTGAAGCTTTCTTT
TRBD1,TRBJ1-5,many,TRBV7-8,CASSLVGTGGNQPQHF,TGTGCCAGCAGCTTAGTCGGGACAGGGGGCAATCAGCCCCAGCATTTT
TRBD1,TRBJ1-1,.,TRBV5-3,CARSFRGHWGTEAFF,TGTGCCAGAAGCTTCAGGGGGCACTGGGGCACTGAAGCTTTCTTT
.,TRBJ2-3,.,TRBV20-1,CSATSTDTQYF,TGCAGTGCTACTAGCACAGATACGCAGTATTTT
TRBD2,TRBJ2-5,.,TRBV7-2,CASSLAVLAGGPQETQYF,TGTGCCAGCAGCTTAGCGGTTTTAGCGGGGGGGCCCCAAGAGACCCAGTACTTC
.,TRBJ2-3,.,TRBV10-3,CAISGDPEDTQYF,TGTGCCATCAGTGGGGACCCCGAAGATACGCAGTATTTT
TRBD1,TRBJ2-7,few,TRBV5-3,CASSSDGTGFTYEQYF,TGTGCCAGCAGCTCCGATGGGACAGGGTTCACCTACGAGCAGTACTTC
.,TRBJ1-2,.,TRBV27,CASSLEVRGASGYTF,TGTGCCAGCAGTTTAGAGGTTCGGGGGGCTTCCGGCTACACCTTC
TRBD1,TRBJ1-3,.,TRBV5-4,CASSLSRDREPTGNTIYF,TGTGCCAGCAGCTTGTCCCGGGACAGGGAACCAACTGGAAACACCATATATTTT
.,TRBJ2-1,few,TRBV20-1,CSATTRTLYNEQFF,TGCAGTGCAACGACTAGAACCCTCTACAATGAGCAGTTCTTC
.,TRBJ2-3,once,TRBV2,CASRTTTEDTQYF,TGTGCCAGCAGAACCACGACCGAGGATACGCAGTATTTT
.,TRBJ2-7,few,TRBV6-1,CASSEVRPGAQYF,TGTGCCAGCAGTGAAGTCCGCCCAGGGGCGCAGTACTTC
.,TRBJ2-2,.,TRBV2,CASSEARGARAGELFF,TGTGCCAGCAGTGAAGCTCGGGGGGCTCGGGCCGGGGAGCTGTTTTTT
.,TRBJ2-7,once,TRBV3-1,CASSQWSGGGRTGEQYF,TGTGCCAGCAGCCAGTGGAGTGGTGGCGGCAGGACGGGTGAGCAGTACTTC
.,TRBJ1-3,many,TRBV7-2,CASSPGGNTIYF,TGTGCCAGCAGCCCCGGAGGAAACACCATATATTTT
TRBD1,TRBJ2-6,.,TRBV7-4,CASSTGIDRASGANVLTF,TGTGCCAGCAGCACCGGCATCGACAGGGCCTCTGGGGCCAACGTCCTGACTTTC
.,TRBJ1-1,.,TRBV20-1,CSAGSGMNTEAFF,TGCAGTGCTGGATCCGGGATGAACACTGAAGCTTTCTTT
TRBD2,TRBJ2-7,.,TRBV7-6,CASSLEAGGQYEQYF,TGTGCCAGCAGCTTAGAAGCGGGAGGCCAGTACGAGCAGTACTTC
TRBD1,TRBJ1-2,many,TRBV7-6,CASSFPGQLEGYTF,TGTGCCAGCAGCTTCCCGGGACAGCTGGAAGGCTACACCTTC
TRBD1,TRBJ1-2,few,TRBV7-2,CASSLFNRGHGYTF,TGTGCCAGCAGCTTATTTAACAGGGGGCATGGCTACACCTTC
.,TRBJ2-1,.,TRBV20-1,CSSSGYSYNEQFF,TGCAGCTCCAGCGGGTACTCCTACAATGAGCAGTTCTTC
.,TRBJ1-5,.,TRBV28,CASSLIQGRQPQHF,TGTGCCAGCAGCCTTATCCAGGGGAGGCAGCCCCAGCATTTT
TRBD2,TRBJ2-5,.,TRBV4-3,CASSMGLAQETQYF,TGCGCCAGCAGTATGGGACTAGCCCAAGAGACCCAGTACTTC
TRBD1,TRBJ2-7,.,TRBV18,CASSRTGIDSYEQYF,TGTGCCAGCTCGAGGACAGGGATAGATTCCTACGAGCAGTACTTC
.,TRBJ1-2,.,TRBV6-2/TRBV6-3,CASRPRRWAPVGGPNYGYTF,TGTGCCAGCAGACCCCGGAGATGGGCGCCAGTTGGGGGACCGAACTATGGCTACACCTTC
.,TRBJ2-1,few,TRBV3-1,CASSPNGLPGDEQFF,TGTGCCAGCAGCCCCAACGGACTACCGGGGGATGAGCAGTTCTTC